This paragraph covers one TCR beta chain sequence. Per the original methods: Reference gene primer amplification yielded estimated nucleated cell counts. This table comes from immunoSEQ multiplex PCR, and its TCRdb copy is limited to in-frame clones, with some not included. The V and J calls and the clone size are those of that table, but D and trimming were determined from the DNA. This table holds 400,000 to 500,000 clones, over 75% found once. This entry belongs to a study of blood T cell repertoires in COVID-19. The junction had 9 bases not matched to a gene; V was cut back by 2 bases and J by 11 bases. This CDR3 spans 14 amino acids. From germline, CDR1 is LGHDT and CDR2 YNNKEL (reference sequence). The cohort comprised adults aged 18 to 89 years residing in 24 US areas. Participants were placed into cohorts based on the clinical history they reported. Shortly before study entry, within 2 weeks, exposed participants had met a COVID-19 case.

The sequencing sample was made of PBMCs or T cells enriched from blood (not recorded which). This chain joins TRBV3-1 (or the pseudogene TRBV3-2) and TRBJ1-1; 9 positions agree with TRBD1. The source is a woman aged 18-29 years who had been exposed to COVID-19. The CDR3 region has the DNA TGTGCCAGCAGCCAAAGAGGGACAGGGAGTTCTGCTTTCTTT. The encoded protein is CASSQRGTGSSAFF.